This TCR beta chain comes out of a study of vaccination and CD4 T cells after COVID-19. This CDR3 has 19 amino acids. Germline trimming cut 5 bases from V and 1 base from J; bases unmatched to any gene: 14. CDR1 and CDR2 from the germline V gene are DFQATT and SNEGSKA (reference sequence). This sample's treatment: approximately 10-day PBMC culture with coronavirus spike peptide pools or control peptides (ViraFEST assay). Sequenced with the Oncomine TCR Beta short-read assay was DNA taken from cultured CD4+ T cells. TCRdb called the PCR reads again in MiXCR, with one record for every CDR3 protein. The sample has 15,000 to 20,000 distinct CDR3 sequences; approximately 40% are singletons. Concerning this clonotype: Antigen specificity is unknown.

V usage is TRBV20-1 and J usage is TRBJ2-1, with TRBD2 matching 13 bases. Specimen: CD4+ T cells from blood, cultured in vitro, collected after SARS-CoV-2 vaccination. The clonotype originates from a human donor who had recovered from COVID-19. CDR3 sequence: CSAPHGELAGGWSYNEQFF. The CDR3 DNA reads as TGCAGTGCTCCGCACGGGGAACTAGCGGGGGGGTGGTCCTACAATGAGCAGTTCTTC.